The rows below give T cell receptor beta chains drawn from one sample of a study of blood T cell repertoires in COVID-19. TCRdb keeps only in-frame clones here, not all; method: immunoSEQ multiplex PCR. This table has roughly 700,000 clones, about nine tenths appearing once. The sample was peripheral blood. Receptors originate from a woman between 18 and 29 years old with acute or convalescent COVID-19. The CDR3 runs from the conserved cysteine through the conserved F or W. A D gene is named only where the DNA matches it firmly. Only some rows state a clone size, as once, few, many or a class for expanded clones.

TRBD1	-	TRBV7-2	TRBJ1-1	CASSHRGLRRLNTEAFF	TGTGCCAGCAGCCACAGGGGGCTTAGACGGTTGAACACTGAAGCTTTCTTT
-	-	TRBV4-1	TRBJ1-3	CASSQVRGSSGNTIYF	TGCGCCAGCAGCCAAGTCCGGGGGAGCTCTGGAAACACCATATATTTT
-	-	TRBV7-6	TRBJ2-7	CASSLGRGNSYEQYF	TGTGCCAGCAGCTTAGGTCGGGGGAACTCCTACGAGCAGTACTTC
TRBD1	-	TRBV4-1	TRBJ1-2	CASSHPGQEKQRGYTF	TGCGCCAGCAGCCACCCCGGACAGGAAAAGCAGAGAGGCTACACCTTC
TRBD1	-	TRBV14	TRBJ1-2	CASSQPGQGANYGYTF	TGTGCCAGCAGCCAACCTGGACAGGGCGCTAACTATGGCTACACCTTC
TRBD1	-	TRBV7-9	TRBJ2-7	CASSLAWTGAETYEQYF	TGTGCCAGCAGCTTAGCATGGACAGGGGCTGAAACCTACGAGCAGTACTTC
-	once	TRBV3-1/TRBV3-2	TRBJ2-5	CASSQNGGLETQYF	TGTGCCAGCAGCCAAAATGGAGGGTTGGAGACCCAGTACTTC
TRBD1	-	TRBV11-2	TRBJ1-5	CASSSGQGSNQPQHF	TGTGCCAGCAGCTCTGGACAGGGGAGCAATCAGCCCCAGCATTTT
-	-	TRBV30	TRBJ1-2	CAWSVQDRDPYGYTF	TGTGCCTGGAGTGTACAGGACAGAGATCCCTATGGCTACACCTTC
TRBD1	-	TRBV9	TRBJ2-5	CASSVGTGGNQETQYF	TGTGCCAGCAGCGTGGGGACAGGGGGCAACCAAGAGACCCAGTACTTC
-	-	TRBV2	TRBJ1-1	CASSGGRGLVTEAFF	TGTGCCAGCAGTGGCGGAAGGGGGTTGGTAACTGAAGCTTTCTTT
-	-	TRBV2	TRBJ1-4	CASIRGGEKLFF	TGTGCCAGCATCCGGGGGGGAGAAAAACTGTTTTTT
-	-	TRBV6-5	TRBJ1-4	CASSYRWRLFF	TGTGCCAGCAGTTACCGTTGGAGACTGTTTTTT
-	-	TRBV6-5	TRBJ2-7	CASSRTISYEQYF	TGTGCCAGCAGCCGGACTATATCCTACGAGCAGTACTTC
-	many	TRBV6-4	TRBJ2-1	CASSNGTPNEQFF	TGTGCCAGCAGTAACGGGACTCCTAATGAGCAGTTCTTC
TRBD2	-	TRBV7-2	TRBJ2-3	CASSFSGGATDTQYF	TGTGCCAGCAGCTTTAGCGGGGGGGCGACAGATACGCAGTATTTT
TRBD2	-	TRBV7-3	TRBJ2-1	CASTVSGGAHNEQFF	TGTGCCAGCACCGTAAGCGGGGGGGCTCACAATGAGCAGTTCTTC
-	-	TRBV7-2	TRBJ2-1	CASSLDGGFGDEQFF	TGTGCCAGCAGCTTAGATGGGGGGTTCGGGGACGAGCAGTTCTTC
-	-	TRBV5-1	TRBJ2-7	CASSLGTEQYF	TGCGCCAGCAGCTTGGGGACAGAGCAGTACTTC
-	-	TRBV4-3	TRBJ1-6	CASSQKLTGWNSPLHF	TGCGCCAGCAGCCAAAAGTTAACAGGATGGAATTCACCCCTCCACTTT
-	-	TRBV12-3/TRBV12-4	TRBJ1-2	CASSLVQFYGYTF	TGTGCCAGCAGTTTAGTACAATTCTATGGCTACACCTTC
-	-	TRBV4-2	TRBJ1-2	CASSQPLTF	TGTGCCAGCAGCCAACCCTTAACCTTC
-	-	TRBV3-1/TRBV3-2	TRBJ2-3	CASSHNSYTDTQYF	TGTGCCAGCAGCCATAACAGCTACACAGATACGCAGTATTTT
-	-	TRBV9	TRBJ1-4	CASSAGTPEKLFF	TGTGCCAGCAGCGCCGGGACACCCGAAAAACTGTTTTTT
-	-	TRBV19	TRBJ1-2	CASSIEGGVSYGYTF	TGTGCCAGTAGTATAGAGGGGGGAGTCAGCTATGGCTACACCTTC
-	-	TRBV5-1	TRBJ1-5	CASSSRGDQPQHF	TGCGCCAGCAGCTCCCGGGGGGACCAGCCCCAGCATTTT
-	-	TRBV2	TRBJ1-2	CASSVSRPGYTF	TGTGCCAGCAGTGTTTCCAGGCCAGGCTACACCTTC
TRBD1	once	TRBV29-1	TRBJ2-7	CSVAQGTGGTYEQYF	TGCAGCGTCGCACAGGGGACGGGCGGAACCTACGAGCAGTACTTC
TRBD1	-	TRBV12-3/TRBV12-4	TRBJ1-2	CASTGQAYGYTF	TGTGCCAGCACCGGACAGGCCTATGGCTACACCTTC
TRBD1	few	TRBV11-1	TRBJ1-2	CASSQGTGDWEYGYTF	TGTGCCAGCAGCCAGGGGACAGGGGATTGGGAATATGGCTACACCTTC
TRBD1	-	TRBV5-5	TRBJ1-3	CASSSPRQGRSGNTIYF	TGTGCCAGCAGTTCACCGCGACAGGGCCGTTCTGGAAACACCATATATTTT
-	once	TRBV11-2	TRBJ1-1	CASSPSGTEAFF	TGTGCCAGCAGCCCGTCAGGGACTGAAGCTTTCTTT
TRBD1	-	TRBV6-5	TRBJ1-1	CASTRQGFTEAFF	TGTGCCAGCACCAGACAGGGGTTTACTGAAGCTTTCTTT
-	-	TRBV3-1/TRBV3-2	TRBJ1-1	CASSPFGGERTEAFF	TGTGCCAGCAGCCCTTTTGGGGGCGAAAGGACTGAAGCTTTCTTT
TRBD1	-	TRBV15	TRBJ1-1	CATSNWDRRAEAFF	TGTGCCACCAGCAACTGGGACAGGCGGGCTGAAGCTTTCTTT
-	-	TRBV5-5	TRBJ1-3	CASSLSSSGNTIYF	TGTGCCAGCAGCTTGTCCAGCTCTGGAAACACCATATATTTT
-	few	TRBV3-1/TRBV3-2	TRBJ1-3	CASSQAQGNTIYF	TGTGCCAGCAGCCAAGCACAGGGAAACACCATATATTTT
-	-	TRBV19	TRBJ1-5	CASSIAGGGQPQHF	TGTGCCAGTAGTATTGCTGGGGGAGGTCAGCCCCAGCATTTT
-	-	TRBV3-1/TRBV3-2	TRBJ1-6	CASSSDRQYNSPLHF	TGTGCCAGCAGTTCAGACAGACAATATAATTCACCCCTCCACTTT
-	once	TRBV6-1	TRBJ1-1	CASSEVNSQSFEAFF	TGTGCCAGCAGTGAAGTTAATTCACAGAGTTTTGAAGCTTTCTTT
-	-	TRBV29-1	TRBJ1-1	CSVEDRGGVIFF	TGCAGCGTTGAAGATCGTGGAGGGGTGATATTCTTT
-	-	TRBV27	TRBJ2-2	CASKSGDNTGELFF	TGTGCCAGCAAATCAGGGGACAACACCGGGGAGCTGTTTTTT
-	once	TRBV15	TRBJ2-7	CATSISTSYEQYF	TGTGCCACCAGCATAAGCACCTCCTACGAGCAGTACTTC
-	-	TRBV6-5	TRBJ1-1	CASSYEATGEAFF	TGTGCCAGCAGTTACGAGGCGACGGGTGAAGCTTTCTTT
-	-	TRBV19	TRBJ1-1	CASRRGVKHEAFF	TGTGCCAGTAGGCGGGGGGTTAAGCATGAAGCTTTCTTT
TRBD2	once	TRBV24-1	TRBJ2-7	CATSEQGGGEKYF	TGTGCCACCAGTGAGCAGGGCGGGGGGGAAAAGTACTTC
TRBD1	-	TRBV30	TRBJ2-2	CAWIPGQGMTGELFF	TGTGCCTGGATCCCTGGACAGGGGATGACCGGGGAGCTGTTTTTT
TRBD1	-	TRBV11-2	TRBJ1-1	CASSQTGGPRGTEAFF	TGTGCCAGCAGCCAGACAGGGGGCCCGAGGGGTACTGAAGCTTTCTTT
-	-	TRBV5-4	TRBJ2-2	CASSSRGPAKIGELFF	TGTGCCAGCAGCTCCCGTGGGCCGGCCAAGATTGGGGAGCTGTTTTTT
TRBD2	-	TRBV19	TRBJ2-4	CASRGLAGGEGIQYF	TGTGCCAGTAGAGGACTAGCGGGGGGTGAGGGCATTCAGTACTTC
TRBD2	-	TRBV5-4	TRBJ2-7	CASSLASGGAHVQYF	TGTGCCAGCAGCTTGGCTAGCGGGGGGGCCCACGTGCAGTACTTC
-	-	TRBV3-1/TRBV3-2	TRBJ1-2	CASSQEFYYGYTF	TGTGCCAGCAGCCAAGAGTTCTACTATGGCTACACCTTC
-	-	TRBV10-3	TRBJ1-3	CAISDTGPGNTIYF	TGTGCCATCAGTGATACAGGACCCGGAAACACCATATATTTT
-	-	TRBV19	TRBJ2-2	CASSPYEGFTGELFF	TGTGCCAGTAGTCCTTACGAGGGTTTCACCGGGGAGCTGTTTTTT